The clone carrying this TCR beta chain occurred a few times. Antigen unknown. In TCRdb, the 5' RACE reads were re-called with MiXCR into one record per CDR3 protein. The table lists under 450,000 distinct CDR3 sequences, 23% of them singletons, with about an eighth in the top ten. This sample was taken from a study of T-cell memory formation after mild COVID-19. Study outcomes and limitations: Clones that contracted from day 15 to 85 had balanced CD4/CD8; later expanders were CD4+ biased.

This clonotype originated in an adult woman who had mild COVID-19 (a few samples of this study predate the infection). Cell type and time point are not known. What was sequenced was PBMCs or a T cell subset sorted from them (not recorded which).

The CDR3 is CASSSTYEQFF. The CDR3 DNA follows: TGTGCCAGCAGCTCCACCTATGAGCAGTTCTTC. This rearrangement joins TRBV7-9 to TRBJ2-1, with D hard to call. The CDR3 has 11 residues. Trimming removed 4 bases at V and 8 bases at J, with 6 bases between. CDR1 is SEHNR and CDR2 is FQNEAQ in the germline V gene (reference sequence).